This is a list of T cell receptor beta chains from one sample in a study of T cell responses to AZD1222 COVID-19 vaccine. Sequencing used immunoSEQ multiplex PCR; TCRdb keeps in-frame clones, though not all of them. The data contain roughly 130,000 clones, about 82% of them seen just once; the ten biggest clones take up approximately 12%. Sequencing was performed on peripheral blood, taken on day 0 of AZD1222 vaccination. Receptor source: an adult in good health. CDR3s include the opening cysteine and the closing phenylalanine or tryptophan. A D gene is named only where the DNA matches it firmly. For some rows the clone size is stated as once, few or many, or as a class when expanded; others skip it.

clone size,J gene,V gene,D gene,CDR3 DNA,CDR3 protein
.,TRBJ2-1,TRBV3-1/TRBV3-2,.,TGTGCCAGCAGCCAACAGGACTACAATGAGCAGTTCTTC,CASSQQDYNEQFF
once,TRBJ2-2,TRBV5-6,.,TGTGCCAGCAGCTTGAGGAGACGGGAAACTAGCACCGGGGAGCTGTTTTTT,CASSLRRRETSTGELFF
.,TRBJ1-2,TRBV28,.,TGTGCCAGCAGTTTAGGCAGGGCAAGGGGGGTTAGATGGGACTACTATGGCTACACCTTC,CASSLGRARGVRWDYYGYTF
.,TRBJ2-7,TRBV12-3/TRBV12-4,.,TGTGCCAGCAGTTTAGAAGGAGGGAGCGAGCAGTACTTC,CASSLEGGSEQYF
.,TRBJ2-2,TRBV9,.,TGTGCCAGCAGCCCGAGGGGGATGGACACCGGGGAGCTGTTTTTT,CASSPRGMDTGELFF
few,TRBJ1-1,TRBV6-2/TRBV6-3,.,TGTGCCAGCAGCCACAGGGCGGAAGCTTTCTTT,CASSHRAEAFF
.,TRBJ1-1,TRBV11-3,TRBD1,TGTGCCAGCAGCTTAACAGGGGCGACTGAAGCTTTCTTT,CASSLTGATEAFF
.,TRBJ1-4,TRBV5-1,.,TGCGCCAGCAGCCCCGGGGTCGACGGGAGAAAACTGTTTTTT,CASSPGVDGRKLFF
.,TRBJ1-5,TRBV7-2,.,TGTGCCAGCAGCTTACAAACAGATAGCAATCAGCCCCAGCATTTT,CASSLQTDSNQPQHF
once,TRBJ2-1,TRBV11-2,TRBD2,TGTGCCAGCAGCTTAGGAATAGCGGGAGGTTTCAATGAGCAGTTCTTC,CASSLGIAGGFNEQFF
.,TRBJ1-6,TRBV6-6,.,TGTGCCAGCGGAAACGAAAATTCACCCCTCCACTTT,CASGNENSPLHF
.,TRBJ2-1,TRBV4-1,.,TGCGCCAGCAGCCAGGGGGCTGGAACTAGCTCCTACAATGAGCAGTTCTTC,CASSQGAGTSSYNEQFF
.,TRBJ2-7,TRBV6-5,TRBD1,TGTGCCAGCAGTTACGGACAGGGATCTTACGAGCAGTACTTC,CASSYGQGSYEQYF
.,TRBJ2-5,TRBV5-1,.,TGCGCCAGCAGCTTGCGCAGCGGGGAGACCCAGTACTTC,CASSLRSGETQYF
.,TRBJ2-1,TRBV20-1,.,TGCAGTGCTAGTGTGGGGGGAACCTACAATGAGCAGTTCTTC,CSASVGGTYNEQFF
.,TRBJ2-7,TRBV27,.,TGTGCCAGCAGTTTTTCCAGGGGAGGCGAGCAGTACTTC,CASSFSRGGEQYF
.,TRBJ2-5,TRBV11-3,.,TGTGCCAGCAGTAATACAGGGCTGGGGACCCAGTACTTC,CASSNTGLGTQYF
.,TRBJ2-1,TRBV6-1,TRBD1,TGTGCCAGCAGTGAAGCGCTAGGGACAGCGTCCCCCGAGCAGTTCTTC,CASSEALGTASPEQFF
few,TRBJ2-1,TRBV4-1,.,TGCGCCAGCAGCCAAGTGGGGCGGAACTCCTACAATGAGCAGTTCTTC,CASSQVGRNSYNEQFF
.,TRBJ2-5,TRBV7-6,TRBD1,TGTGCCAGCAGCCTTACTCTGGGACAGGGGAATCGAAAGACCCAGTACTTC,CASSLTLGQGNRKTQYF
.,TRBJ2-7,TRBV10-3,.,TGTGCCATCAGTGTTCGGCAGTGGGACTCCTACGAGCAGTACTTC,CAISVRQWDSYEQYF
.,TRBJ1-1,TRBV5-1,.,TGCGCCAGCAGCTTGGATGGATACCTGAACACTGAAGCTTTCTTT,CASSLDGYLNTEAFF
.,TRBJ1-1,TRBV15,.,TGTGCCACCAGCAGAGCAGTCGACTGGAACACTGAAGCTTTCTTT,CATSRAVDWNTEAFF
.,TRBJ2-3,TRBV9,TRBD2,TGTGCCAGCAGCGGAGCGGGGGGGCGTGATACGCAGTATTTT,CASSGAGGRDTQYF
.,TRBJ2-7,TRBV4-1,TRBD1,TGCGCCAGCAGCCAACCGACTCTCCGGGACAGGGGATACGAGCAGTACTTC,CASSQPTLRDRGYEQYF
.,TRBJ2-7,TRBV19,.,TGTGCCAGTAGTATGCGAAGACAGGCCTACTCCTACGAGCAGTACTTC,CASSMRRQAYSYEQYF
.,TRBJ2-1,TRBV7-9,TRBD1,TGTGCCAGCAGCTTCGTCGACAGGGGAAGGTACAATGAGCAGTTCTTC,CASSFVDRGRYNEQFF
.,TRBJ1-1,TRBV2,.,TGTGCCAGCCCTCTTTTTATAGGAAGGCCCCACGATTCTGAAGCTTTCTTT,CASPLFIGRPHDSEAFF
.,TRBJ1-1,TRBV5-8,.,TGTGCCAGCAGCTCCGGCTTGAACACTGAAGCTTTCTTT,CASSSGLNTEAFF
.,TRBJ2-3,TRBV7-9,TRBD2,TGTGCCAGCAGCTATTCGTCTAGCGGGGCTCCCGATACGCAGTATTTT,CASSYSSSGAPDTQYF
.,TRBJ2-1,TRBV3-1/TRBV3-2,.,TGTGCCAGCAGCCAAATTGAAGCGTCCCACAATGAGCAGTTCTTC,CASSQIEASHNEQFF
.,TRBJ2-7,TRBV27,TRBD2,TGTGCCAGCAGTTGGCTAGCGGGAGGGCTAAGTGAGGAGCAGTACTTC,CASSWLAGGLSEEQYF
.,TRBJ2-1,TRBV18,TRBD1,TGTGCCAGCTCACCGGGTATACAGGGGTCCTACAATGAGCAGTTCTTC,CASSPGIQGSYNEQFF
.,TRBJ2-5,TRBV7-2,.,TGTGCCAGCAGCCCCGGACTATTAAGGGAAGAGACCCAGTACTTC,CASSPGLLREETQYF
.,TRBJ2-1,TRBV4-1,TRBD2,TGCGCCAGCAGCCAAGAAGAGGGACTAGCGGGCCCCATAAGGAAAAATGAGCAGTTCTTC,CASSQEEGLAGPIRKNEQFF
.,TRBJ2-5,TRBV9,.,TGTGCCAGCAGCGTAGAGGGTAGCAGGCAAGAGACCCAGTACTTC,CASSVEGSRQETQYF
.,TRBJ1-1,TRBV19,.,TGTGCCAGTACCGGGGGGCATAACACTGAAGCTTTCTTT,CASTGGHNTEAFF